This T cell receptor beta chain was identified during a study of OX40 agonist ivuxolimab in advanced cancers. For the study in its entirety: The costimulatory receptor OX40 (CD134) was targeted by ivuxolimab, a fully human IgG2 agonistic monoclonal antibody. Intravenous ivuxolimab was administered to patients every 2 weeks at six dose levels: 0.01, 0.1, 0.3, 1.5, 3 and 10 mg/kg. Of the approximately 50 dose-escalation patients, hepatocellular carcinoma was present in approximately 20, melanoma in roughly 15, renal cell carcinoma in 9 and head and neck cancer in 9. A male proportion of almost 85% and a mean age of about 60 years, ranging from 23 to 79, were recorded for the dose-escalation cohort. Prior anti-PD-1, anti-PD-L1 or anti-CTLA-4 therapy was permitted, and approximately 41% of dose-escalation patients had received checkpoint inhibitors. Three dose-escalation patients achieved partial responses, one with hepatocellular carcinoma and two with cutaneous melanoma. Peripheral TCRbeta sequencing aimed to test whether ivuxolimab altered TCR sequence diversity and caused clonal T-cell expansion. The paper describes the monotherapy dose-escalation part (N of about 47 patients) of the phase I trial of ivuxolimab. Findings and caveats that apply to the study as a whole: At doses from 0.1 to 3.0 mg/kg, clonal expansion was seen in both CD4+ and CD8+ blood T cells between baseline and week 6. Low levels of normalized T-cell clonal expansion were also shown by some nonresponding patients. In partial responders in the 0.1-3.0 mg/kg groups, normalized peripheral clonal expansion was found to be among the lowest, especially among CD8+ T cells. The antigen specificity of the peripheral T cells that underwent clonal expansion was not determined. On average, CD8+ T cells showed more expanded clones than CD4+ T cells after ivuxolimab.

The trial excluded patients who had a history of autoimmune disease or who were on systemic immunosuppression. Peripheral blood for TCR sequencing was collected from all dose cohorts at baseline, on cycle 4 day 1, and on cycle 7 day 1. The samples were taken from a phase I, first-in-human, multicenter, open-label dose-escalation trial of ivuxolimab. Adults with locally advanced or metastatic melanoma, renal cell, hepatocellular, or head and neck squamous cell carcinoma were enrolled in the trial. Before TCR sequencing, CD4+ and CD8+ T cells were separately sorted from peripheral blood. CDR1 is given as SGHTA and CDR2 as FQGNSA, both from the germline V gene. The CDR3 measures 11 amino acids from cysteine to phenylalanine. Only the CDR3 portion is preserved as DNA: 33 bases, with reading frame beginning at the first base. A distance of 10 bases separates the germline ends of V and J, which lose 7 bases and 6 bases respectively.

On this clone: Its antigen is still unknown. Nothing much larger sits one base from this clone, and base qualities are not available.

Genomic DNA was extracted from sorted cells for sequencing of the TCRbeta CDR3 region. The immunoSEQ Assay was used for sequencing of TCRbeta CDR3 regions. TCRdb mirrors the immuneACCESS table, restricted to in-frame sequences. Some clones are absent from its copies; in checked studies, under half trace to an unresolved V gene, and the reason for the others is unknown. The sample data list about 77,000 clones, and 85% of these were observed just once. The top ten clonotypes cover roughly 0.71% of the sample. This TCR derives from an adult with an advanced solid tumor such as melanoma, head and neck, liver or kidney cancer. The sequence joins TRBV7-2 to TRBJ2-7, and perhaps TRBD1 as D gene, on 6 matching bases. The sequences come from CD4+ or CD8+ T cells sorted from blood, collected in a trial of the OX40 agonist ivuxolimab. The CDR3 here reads CASNSGVEQYF. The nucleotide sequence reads TGTGCCAGCAACTCAGGGGTCGAGCAGTACTTC. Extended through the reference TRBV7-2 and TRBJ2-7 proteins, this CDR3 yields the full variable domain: GAGVSQSPSNKVTEKGKDVELRCDPISGHTALYWYRQSLGQGLEFLIYFQGNSAPDKSGLPSDRFSAERTGGSVSTLTIQRTQQEDSAVYLCASNSGVEQYFGPGTRLTVT.